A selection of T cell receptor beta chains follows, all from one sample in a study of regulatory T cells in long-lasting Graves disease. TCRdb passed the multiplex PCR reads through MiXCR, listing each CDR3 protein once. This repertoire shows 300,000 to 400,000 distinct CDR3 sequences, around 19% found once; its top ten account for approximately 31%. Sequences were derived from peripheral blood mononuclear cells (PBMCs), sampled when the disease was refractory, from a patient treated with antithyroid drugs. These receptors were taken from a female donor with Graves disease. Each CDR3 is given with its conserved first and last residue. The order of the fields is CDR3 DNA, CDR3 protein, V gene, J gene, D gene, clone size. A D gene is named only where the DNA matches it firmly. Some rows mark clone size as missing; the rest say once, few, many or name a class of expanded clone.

CDR3nt: TGTGCCAGCAGGGACAGCGCGAACACCGGGGAGCTGTTTTTT
CDR3aa: CASRDSANTGELFF
v_gene: TRBV2
j_gene: TRBJ2-2
d_gene: .
abundance: few

CDR3nt: TGCGCCAGTGGGAGGAGGACAGGGGGCATAGAAGAGCAGTACTTC
CDR3aa: CASGRRTGGIEEQYF
v_gene: TRBV10-2
j_gene: TRBJ2-7
d_gene: TRBD1
abundance: few

CDR3nt: TGTGCCAGTAGTCCGGGACAGGGGCCCTCCTACGAGCAGTACTTC
CDR3aa: CASSPGQGPSYEQYF
v_gene: TRBV19
j_gene: TRBJ2-7
d_gene: TRBD1
abundance: few

CDR3nt: TGTGCCAGCAGAGGGTGGGGGAGGGGCACAGATACGCAGTATTTT
CDR3aa: CASRGWGRGTDTQYF
v_gene: TRBV11-2
j_gene: TRBJ2-3
d_gene: TRBD2
abundance: .

CDR3nt: TGCAGTGCTAGAGAGGCTAGCGGGAGTTCCTACGAGCAGTACTTC
CDR3aa: CSAREASGSSYEQYF
v_gene: TRBV20-1
j_gene: TRBJ2-7
d_gene: TRBD2
abundance: many

CDR3nt: TGCGCCAGCAGCTTGGGGTTCCAGGACAGGGGGATCTCCTACGAGCAGTACTTC
CDR3aa: CASSLGFQDRGISYEQYF
v_gene: TRBV5-1
j_gene: TRBJ2-7
d_gene: TRBD1
abundance: .

CDR3nt: TGCGCCAGCAGCTTAACCCCACAGGGTTCGGTTTTTAGCAATCAGCCCCAGCATTTT
CDR3aa: CASSLTPQGSVFSNQPQHF
v_gene: TRBV5-1
j_gene: TRBJ1-5
d_gene: .
abundance: .

CDR3nt: TGTGCCAGCAGCGGTCAGGGGGGGCGGACTGGCTACACCTTC
CDR3aa: CASSGQGGRTGYTF
v_gene: TRBV2
j_gene: TRBJ1-2
d_gene: TRBD1
abundance: .

CDR3nt: TGTGCCAGCAGCAAGGGGAATTCACCCCTCCACTTT
CDR3aa: CASSKGNSPLHF
v_gene: TRBV28
j_gene: TRBJ1-6
d_gene: .
abundance: many

CDR3nt: TGCGCCAGCAGCCAAGATTTCCACTATGGCTACACCTTC
CDR3aa: CASSQDFHYGYTF
v_gene: TRBV4-1
j_gene: TRBJ1-2
d_gene: .
abundance: once

CDR3nt: TGTGCCAGCAGCGATACAGGGCTCGGTGAAAAACTGTTTTTT
CDR3aa: CASSDTGLGEKLFF
v_gene: TRBV14
j_gene: TRBJ1-4
d_gene: .
abundance: .

CDR3nt: TGTGCCAGCAGCTTCCCCCCAGCGGGGAAAGACAATGAGCAGTTCTTC
CDR3aa: CASSFPPAGKDNEQFF
v_gene: TRBV11-2
j_gene: TRBJ2-1
d_gene: TRBD2
abundance: .

CDR3nt: TGCGCCAGCAGCTTTTCACAGGGCCACTACGAGCAGTACTTC
CDR3aa: CASSFSQGHYEQYF
v_gene: TRBV5-1
j_gene: TRBJ2-7
d_gene: .
abundance: few

CDR3nt: TGCGCCAGCAGCGGACTAGCGGGAGAGAACATTCAGTACTTC
CDR3aa: CASSGLAGENIQYF
v_gene: TRBV5-1
j_gene: TRBJ2-4
d_gene: TRBD2
abundance: few

CDR3nt: TGTGCCAGCAGCTTACGGGGAGGAGATACGCAGTATTTT
CDR3aa: CASSLRGGDTQYF
v_gene: TRBV7-2
j_gene: TRBJ2-3
d_gene: .
abundance: .

CDR3nt: TGCGCCAGCAGCTTCGACCCGGGGGCAACTAATGAAAAACTGTTTTTT
CDR3aa: CASSFDPGATNEKLFF
v_gene: TRBV5-1
j_gene: TRBJ1-4
d_gene: .
abundance: many

CDR3nt: TGTGCCAGCAGACCCCCGGCGCCTAATGAAAAACTGTTTTTT
CDR3aa: CASRPPAPNEKLFF
v_gene: TRBV27
j_gene: TRBJ1-4
d_gene: .
abundance: many

CDR3nt: TGCAGTGCTACGGGGGACAGCTATAGCAATCAGCCCCAGCATTTT
CDR3aa: CSATGDSYSNQPQHF
v_gene: TRBV20-1
j_gene: TRBJ1-5
d_gene: TRBD1
abundance: few

CDR3nt: TGTGCCTGGAGTGAATTGGGGACTGGCTCTGATGGCTACACCTTC
CDR3aa: CAWSELGTGSDGYTF
v_gene: TRBV30
j_gene: TRBJ1-2
d_gene: .
abundance: many

CDR3nt: TGTGCCAGCAGCCGGGCGGGGGCGCATAGGAACGAGCAGTACTTC
CDR3aa: CASSRAGAHRNEQYF
v_gene: TRBV7-8
j_gene: TRBJ2-7
d_gene: .
abundance: many

CDR3nt: TGCGCCAGCAGCTGGACCCCGACAGGGGACGGAAACACCATATATTTT
CDR3aa: CASSWTPTGDGNTIYF
v_gene: TRBV5-1
j_gene: TRBJ1-3
d_gene: TRBD1
abundance: .

CDR3nt: TGTGCCAGCAGACCCGGGACGACGGAGACCCAGTACTTC
CDR3aa: CASRPGTTETQYF
v_gene: TRBV27
j_gene: TRBJ2-5
d_gene: .
abundance: many

CDR3nt: TGTGCCAGCTACCGGGGGGCAGGCTATGGCTACACCTTC
CDR3aa: CASYRGAGYGYTF
v_gene: TRBV28
j_gene: TRBJ1-2
d_gene: .
abundance: .

CDR3nt: TGTGCCAGCAGCCGCGGACAGGCCGGCCACTACACTGAAGCTTTCTTT
CDR3aa: CASSRGQAGHYTEAFF
v_gene: TRBV5-6
j_gene: TRBJ1-1
d_gene: TRBD1
abundance: .

CDR3nt: TGTGCCAGCAGCAGTCGGACAGTCGGGGAGCAGTACTTC
CDR3aa: CASSSRTVGEQYF
v_gene: TRBV5-8
j_gene: TRBJ2-7
d_gene: .
abundance: many

CDR3nt: TGTGCCAGCAGCTTAAGGACAGGTTTCGGCTACACCTTC
CDR3aa: CASSLRTGFGYTF
v_gene: TRBV7-8
j_gene: TRBJ1-2
d_gene: TRBD1
abundance: many

CDR3nt: TGCGCCAGCAGCCACAGGGGTTGGAACCCTTTACAAGAGACCCAGTACTTC
CDR3aa: CASSHRGWNPLQETQYF
v_gene: TRBV5-1
j_gene: TRBJ2-5
d_gene: TRBD1
abundance: few

CDR3nt: TGTGCCAGCAGCTTACAAACCTTCCGGGACAGCACAGATACGCAGTATTTT
CDR3aa: CASSLQTFRDSTDTQYF
v_gene: TRBV11-2
j_gene: TRBJ2-3
d_gene: .
abundance: few

CDR3nt: TGTGCCAGCAGATCCTTCGTGACAGGCTATGGCTACACCTTC
CDR3aa: CASRSFVTGYGYTF
v_gene: TRBV6-1
j_gene: TRBJ1-2
d_gene: .
abundance: .

CDR3nt: TGTGCCATCAGTGAATCTTCCCAAGAGACCCAGTACTTC
CDR3aa: CAISESSQETQYF
v_gene: TRBV10-3
j_gene: TRBJ2-5
d_gene: .
abundance: many

CDR3nt: TGCGCCAGCAGCTGGAGGGGCTCCTTCAGTAGTGAAGCTTTCTTT
CDR3aa: CASSWRGSFSSEAFF
v_gene: TRBV5-1
j_gene: TRBJ1-1
d_gene: .
abundance: many